These T cell receptor beta chains were read from a single sample in a study of blood T cell repertoires in COVID-19. Profiled with immunoSEQ multiplex PCR; TCRdb holds only in-frame clones, not every one. The table shows about 140,000 clones, with over 70% occurring only once. Input material: peripheral blood. Receptors were obtained from a man between 60 and 75 years old with active or convalescent COVID-19. Each CDR3 is given with its conserved first and last residue. Fields, in order: clone size, J gene, D gene, V gene, CDR3 DNA, CDR3 protein. D genes are given only for firm matches. Clone size, where shown, is once, few, many, or a class for clones that have expanded.

abundance: -; j_gene: TRBJ1-1; d_gene: -; v_gene: TRBV6-5; CDR3nt: TGTGCCAGCATCCCGGGGGGGTCCGAGAACACTGAAGCTTTCTTT; CDR3aa: CASIPGGSENTEAFF
abundance: few; j_gene: TRBJ2-5; d_gene: -; v_gene: TRBV5-6; CDR3nt: TGTGCCAGCAGCGGGAGACATCTTGGCGGGGAGACCCAGTACTTC; CDR3aa: CASSGRHLGGETQYF
abundance: -; j_gene: TRBJ2-5; d_gene: -; v_gene: TRBV11-2; CDR3nt: TGTGCCAGCAGCTTAGTTCCTACCCCCAGATCGGGAGAGACCCAGTACTTC; CDR3aa: CASSLVPTPRSGETQYF
abundance: -; j_gene: TRBJ1-2; d_gene: -; v_gene: TRBV5-1; CDR3nt: TGCGCCAGCGCGAGGGATTTAGGGAACGGCTACACCTTC; CDR3aa: CASARDLGNGYTF
abundance: once; j_gene: TRBJ1-5; d_gene: -; v_gene: TRBV27; CDR3nt: TGTGCCGCCAGGGCGGTCGGGGGTAGCAATCAGCCCCAGCATTTT; CDR3aa: CAARAVGGSNQPQHF
abundance: once; j_gene: TRBJ2-7; d_gene: TRBD1; v_gene: TRBV15; CDR3nt: TGTGCCACCCGGAGTGGGATCCTGACAGGGGGACCCTACGAGCAGTACTTC; CDR3aa: CATRSGILTGGPYEQYF
abundance: -; j_gene: TRBJ2-1; d_gene: -; v_gene: TRBV30; CDR3nt: TGTGCCTGGAGTGTACAGGGAACACACCATGAGCAGTTCTTC; CDR3aa: CAWSVQGTHHEQFF
abundance: few; j_gene: TRBJ2-7; d_gene: -; v_gene: TRBV5-1; CDR3nt: TGCGCCAGCAGCTTGCGGGTCTCCTACGAGCAGTACTTC; CDR3aa: CASSLRVSYEQYF
abundance: -; j_gene: TRBJ2-7; d_gene: TRBD1; v_gene: TRBV18; CDR3nt: TGTGCCAGCTCATCCCGGACAGGGGTTGCCTACGAGCAGTACTTC; CDR3aa: CASSSRTGVAYEQYF
abundance: -; j_gene: TRBJ2-7; d_gene: -; v_gene: TRBV28; CDR3nt: TGTGCCAGCAGGGGGACCGGGAGCTCCTACGAGCAGTACTTC; CDR3aa: CASRGTGSSYEQYF
abundance: -; j_gene: TRBJ2-7; d_gene: -; v_gene: TRBV28; CDR3nt: TGTGCCAGCACGAGCCGGGGGGCCGGCGAGCAGTACTTC; CDR3aa: CASTSRGAGEQYF